The rows below give T cell receptor beta chains drawn from one sample of a study of regulatory T cells in long-lasting Graves disease. MiXCR was run by TCRdb on the multiplex PCR reads, yielding one entry per CDR3 protein. The table has roughly 610,000 distinct CDR3 sequences, around 15% seen once. Another study also made use of these data, one on T cells in Graves' hyperthyroidism and ophthalmopathy.

Sequences were derived from peripheral blood mononuclear cells (PBMCs), sampled at new diagnosis, from a patient treated with antithyroid drugs. The receptors stem from a woman younger than 45 with Graves disease. Both conserved end residues are part of each CDR3. D genes are given only for firm matches. The size field is filled for only some rows; it gives once, few, many or a size class.

j_gene | d_gene | abundance | v_gene | CDR3aa | CDR3nt
TRBJ2-3 | . | many | TRBV28 | CASSLGSVYTQYF | TGTGCCAGCAGTTTAGGTTCGGTCTATACGCAGTATTTT
TRBJ1-1 | . | many | TRBV7-9 | CASTIVGGMDTEAFF | TGTGCCAGCACAATCGTAGGAGGGATGGACACTGAAGCTTTCTTT
TRBJ1-5 | . | few | TRBV30 | CAWSSGPGTYSNQPQHF | TGTGCCTGGAGTTCGGGGCCCGGAACATATAGCAATCAGCCCCAGCATTTT
TRBJ2-6 | . | . | TRBV6-4 | CASSYSIPDSGANVLTF | TGTGCCAGCAGTTACTCGATACCGGACTCTGGGGCCAACGTCCTGACTTTC
TRBJ2-1 | TRBD2 | few | TRBV7-9 | CASSSPWTSAVNEQFF | TGTGCCAGCAGCTCGCCCTGGACTAGCGCCGTCAATGAGCAGTTCTTC
TRBJ2-3 | . | many | TRBV24-1 | CATAKEDLVTDTQYF | TGTGCCACCGCGAAGGAAGATCTGGTCACAGATACGCAGTATTTT
TRBJ1-6 | TRBD1 | . | TRBV2 | CASSPGQDYNSPLHF | TGTGCCAGCAGCCCGGGACAGGATTATAATTCACCCCTCCACTTT
TRBJ1-2 | . | few | TRBV6-1 | CASSNSDYGYTF | TGTGCCAGCAGCAATAGTGACTATGGCTACACCTTC
TRBJ1-3 | TRBD1 | many | TRBV12-3/TRBV12-4 | CASSPDRGGNTIYF | TGTGCCAGCAGCCCCGACAGGGGGGGAAACACCATATATTTT
TRBJ2-7 | . | many | TRBV24-1 | CATSPSGIYEQYF | TGTGCCACCAGTCCGTCAGGGATCTACGAGCAGTACTTC
TRBJ2-7 | . | few | TRBV20-1 | CSAWYLGAEQYF | TGCAGTGCCTGGTATTTGGGAGCCGAGCAGTACTTC
TRBJ2-3 | . | . | TRBV6-1 | CASRLQGTDTQYF | TGTGCCAGCAGACTACAAGGCACAGATACGCAGTATTTT
TRBJ1-4 | TRBD1 | few | TRBV7-8 | CASSPRTGEYEKLFF | TGTGCCAGCAGCCCGAGGACAGGGGAATATGAAAAACTGTTTTTT
TRBJ2-7 | TRBD2 | . | TRBV6-2/TRBV6-3 | CASSYRLAVKYF | TGTGCCAGCAGTTACCGACTAGCGGTGAAGTACTTC
TRBJ1-1 | . | many | TRBV7-9 | CASSPTGGVTEAFF | TGTGCCAGCAGCCCGACCGGGGGGGTCACTGAAGCTTTCTTT
TRBJ2-3 | TRBD2 | many | TRBV28 | CASRRAGGGFTDTQYF | TGTGCCAGCAGGAGGGCGGGAGGGGGGTTTACAGATACGCAGTATTTT
TRBJ2-7 | . | few | TRBV10-1 | CASSRTVPGYEQYF | TGCGCCAGCAGCCGGACAGTACCTGGATACGAGCAGTACTTC